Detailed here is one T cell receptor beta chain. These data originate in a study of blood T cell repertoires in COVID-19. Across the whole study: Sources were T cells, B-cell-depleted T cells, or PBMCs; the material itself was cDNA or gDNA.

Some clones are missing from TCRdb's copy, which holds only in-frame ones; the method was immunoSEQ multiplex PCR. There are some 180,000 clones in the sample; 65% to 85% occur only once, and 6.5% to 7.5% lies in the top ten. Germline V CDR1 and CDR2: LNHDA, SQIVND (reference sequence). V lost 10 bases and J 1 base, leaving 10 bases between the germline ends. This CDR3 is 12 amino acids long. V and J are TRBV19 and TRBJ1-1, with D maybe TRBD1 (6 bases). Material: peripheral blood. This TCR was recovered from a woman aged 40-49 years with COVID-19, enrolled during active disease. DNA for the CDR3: TGTGCCATTTCACAGGGGAACACTGAAGCTTTCTTT. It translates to CAISQGNTEAFF.